This T cell receptor (beta chain) originates from a study of T cell responses to AZD1222 COVID-19 vaccine (dated by TCRdb to 2020 to 2022). Broadly, across the study: Because spike-specific TCR depth and breadth did not differ between the two schedules, AZD1222 recipients who got a second dose at roughly 4 weeks were pooled with those who got a second dose at roughly 12 weeks. Trial participants were enrolled into age subgroups of 18-55, 56-69 and 70-plus years, which contained about 150, 27 and 61 TCR-sequenced participants, respectively. TCR sequencing was performed for about 250 trial participants, of whom some 200 were given two doses of AZD1222 and around 25 were given two doses of MenACWY control vaccine. General findings and caveats noted by the study authors: Reportedly, almost half of the unique spike-specific TCRs recognized epitopes lying outside the regions that are mutated in the B.1.351 and B.1.1.7 variants. The vaccine-associated CD4 TCRs covered the entire spike protein, and the dominant responses fell in regions 160-218 and 743-854. Conclusions about previously exposed vaccinees were limited because only six or seven AZD1222 recipients were SARS-CoV-2 seropositive at baseline. Because no samples from the day 14 peak response were available, repertoires could be characterized only after the peak T cell response. Most participants were white British and females outnumbered males, and the authors suggested that clonal diversity may have been underestimated. A significant rise in spike-specific TCR breadth and depth was observed after two AZD1222 doses relative to day 0 and relative to MenACWY recipients. In the small 56-69-year group, the increase in depth fell short of significance, most likely because of low power.

Including the terminal cysteine and phenylalanine, the CDR3 comprises 14 residues. Of all the DNA, just the CDR3 is kept, 42 bases in frame from base 1. Per the germline V gene, MGHRA is the CDR1 and YSYEKL is the CDR2. The sample's time point label, decoded: baseline before first vaccination. The vaccinee samples were drawn from two UK trials, COV001 and COV002, one of which was a single-blind randomized controlled phase 2/3 trial testing AZD1222 (ChAdOx1 nCoV-19) in healthy adults. For TCRbeta chain sequencing, PBMC samples from trial participants were taken at day 0 and at day 28 after the second dose. The CDR3 regions of human TCRbeta chains were subjected to immunosequencing. On the authors' methods: Repertoire TCRs were matched against a reference library of SARS-CoV-2-specific TCRs generated with the MIRA antigen-specificity platform. Breadth was defined as the fraction of unique TCRs that were SARS-CoV-2-associated. Depth was defined as the fraction of total T cells that were SARS-CoV-2-associated. Using the MIRA data, each spike-specific TCR was assigned both to the spike region to which the TCR was reactive and to a CD4 or CD8 class. Log10-transformed breadth and depth values were compared by one-way ANOVA with Sidak's multiple comparisons tests. Entries here come from immuneACCESS through TCRdb and include only in-frame sequences with V and J called. Some clones fail to appear in such tables; in the studies checked, an unresolved V gene covers under half of the shortfall, and the cause of the remainder is unknown. The DNA was the basis for D and trimming; V, J and clone size are from that table. The sample table lists some 190,000 clones, 85% to 90% of them with a count of one. The top ten clonotypes cover approximately 7.7% of the sample.

A word on this clone: It has no known antigen specificity. Its ends do not fully match the called genes, so a read error is possible.

This sequence was found in an adult in good health. The V and J genes are TRBV4-1 and TRBJ1-2; matching of 6 bases hints at TRBD1 as the D gene. The input for sequencing was peripheral blood, taken on day 0 of AZD1222 vaccination. In nucleotides, the sequence is TGCGCCAGCAGCCAAGACCGGGACACCTATGGCCACACCTTC. Its amino acids are CASSQDRDTYGHTF.